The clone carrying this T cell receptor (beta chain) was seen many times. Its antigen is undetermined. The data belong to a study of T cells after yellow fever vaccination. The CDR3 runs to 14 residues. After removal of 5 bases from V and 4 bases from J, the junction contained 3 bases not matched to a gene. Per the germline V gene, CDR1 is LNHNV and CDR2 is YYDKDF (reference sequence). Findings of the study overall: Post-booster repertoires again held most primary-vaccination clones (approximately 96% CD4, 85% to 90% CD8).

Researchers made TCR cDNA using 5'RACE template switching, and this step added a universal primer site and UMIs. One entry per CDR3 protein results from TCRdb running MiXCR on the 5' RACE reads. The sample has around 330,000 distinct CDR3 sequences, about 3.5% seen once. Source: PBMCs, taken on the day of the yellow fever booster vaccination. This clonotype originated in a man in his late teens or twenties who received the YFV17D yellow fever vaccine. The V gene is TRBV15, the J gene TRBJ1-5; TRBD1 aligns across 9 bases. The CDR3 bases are TGTGCCACCAGCGGGACAGGGACAAATCAGCCCCAGCATTTT. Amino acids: CATSGTGTNQPQHF.